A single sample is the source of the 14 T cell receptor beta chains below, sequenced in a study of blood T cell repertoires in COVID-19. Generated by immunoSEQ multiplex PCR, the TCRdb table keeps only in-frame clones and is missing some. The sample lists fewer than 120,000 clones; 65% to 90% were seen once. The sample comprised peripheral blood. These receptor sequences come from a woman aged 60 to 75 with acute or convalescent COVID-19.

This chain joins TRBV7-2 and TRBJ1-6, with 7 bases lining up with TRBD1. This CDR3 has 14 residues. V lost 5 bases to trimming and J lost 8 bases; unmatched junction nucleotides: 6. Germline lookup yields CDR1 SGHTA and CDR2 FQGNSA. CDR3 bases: TGTGCCAGCAGCCAGGACAGGTCGTATTCACCCCTCCACTTT. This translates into CASSQDRSYSPLHF.

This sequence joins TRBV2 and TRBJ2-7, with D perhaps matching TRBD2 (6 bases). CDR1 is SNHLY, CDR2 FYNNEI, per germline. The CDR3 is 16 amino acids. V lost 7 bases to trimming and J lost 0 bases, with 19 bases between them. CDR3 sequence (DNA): TGTGCCAGCACGAATAGGAGGGTGCCTAGCTCCTACGAGCAGTACTTC. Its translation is CASTNRRVPSSYEQYF.

The CDR3 sequence: CATSDPHGVAGGWNEQFF. Here the CDR3 DNA reads TGTGCCACCAGTGATCCCCACGGGGTAGCGGGGGGGTGGAATGAGCAGTTCTTC. The rearrangement links TRBV24-1 to TRBJ2-1; 11 bases map to TRBD2. This CDR3 contains 18 residues. CDR1 KGHDR and CDR2 SFDVKD come from the germline V gene. Trimming at V came to 3 bases and at J to 7 bases, leaving 13 bases not matched to a gene.

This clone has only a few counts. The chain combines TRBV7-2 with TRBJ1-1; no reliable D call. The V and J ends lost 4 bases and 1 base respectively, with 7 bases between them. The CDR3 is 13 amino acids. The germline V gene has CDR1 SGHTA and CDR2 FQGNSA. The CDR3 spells CASSWTKNTEAFF. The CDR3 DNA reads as TGTGCCAGCAGCTGGACTAAGAACACTGAAGCTTTCTTT.

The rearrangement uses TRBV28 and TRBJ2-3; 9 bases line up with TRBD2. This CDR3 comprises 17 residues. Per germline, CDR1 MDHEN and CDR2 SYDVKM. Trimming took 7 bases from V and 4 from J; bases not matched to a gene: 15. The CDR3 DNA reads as TGTGCCAGCACCCTAACGGTGGGCGGGGGGGCCCCAGATACGCAGTATTTT. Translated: CASTLTVGGGAPDTQYF.

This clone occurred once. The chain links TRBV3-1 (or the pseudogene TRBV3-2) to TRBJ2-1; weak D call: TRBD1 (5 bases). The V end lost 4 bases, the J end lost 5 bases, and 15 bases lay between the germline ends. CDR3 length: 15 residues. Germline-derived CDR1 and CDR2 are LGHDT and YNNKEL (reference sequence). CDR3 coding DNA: TGTGCCAGCAGCCCCCGGTCCAGGGCAAACAATGAGCAGTTCTTC. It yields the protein CASSPRSRANNEQFF.

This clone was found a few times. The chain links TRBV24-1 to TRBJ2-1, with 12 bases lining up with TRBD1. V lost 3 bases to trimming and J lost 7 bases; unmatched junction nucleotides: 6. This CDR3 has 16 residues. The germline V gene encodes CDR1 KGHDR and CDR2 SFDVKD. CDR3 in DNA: TGTGCCACCAGTGATCCCCGGGACAGGGGGCAAAATGAGCAGTTCTTC. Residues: CATSDPRDRGQNEQFF.

CDR3 sequence: CASSSGPRTTGNTIYF. CDR3 coding DNA: TGTGCCAGCAGTTCCGGGCCTCGGACAACTGGAAACACCATATATTTT. The chain recombines TRBV6-2 or TRBV6-3 with TRBJ1-3, with a tentative D call TRBD1 (5 bases). This CDR3 is 16 amino acids long. Germline V gives CDR1 MNHEY, CDR2 SVGEGT. V lost 4 bases and J lost 2, with 15 bases in between.

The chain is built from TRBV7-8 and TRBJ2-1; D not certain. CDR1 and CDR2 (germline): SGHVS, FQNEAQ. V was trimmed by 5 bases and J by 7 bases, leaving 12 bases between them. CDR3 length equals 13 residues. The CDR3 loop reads CASSPSAGNEQFF. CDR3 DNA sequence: TGTGCCAGCAGCCCAAGCGCTGGGAATGAGCAGTTCTTC.

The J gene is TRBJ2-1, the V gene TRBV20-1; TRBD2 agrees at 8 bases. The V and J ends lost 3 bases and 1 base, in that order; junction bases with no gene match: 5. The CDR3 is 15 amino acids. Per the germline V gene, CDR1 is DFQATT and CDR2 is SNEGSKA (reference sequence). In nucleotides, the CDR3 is TGCAGTGCTAGTGATAGCGGGGCTTCCTACAATGAGCAGTTCTTC. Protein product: CSASDSGASYNEQFF.

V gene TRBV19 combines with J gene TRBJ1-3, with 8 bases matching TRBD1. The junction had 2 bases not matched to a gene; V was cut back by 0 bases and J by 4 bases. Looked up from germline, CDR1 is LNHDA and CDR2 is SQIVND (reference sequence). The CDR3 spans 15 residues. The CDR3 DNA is TGTGCCAGTAGTATAGAGGGACAGGTCGGAAACACCATATATTTT. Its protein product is CASSIEGQVGNTIYF.

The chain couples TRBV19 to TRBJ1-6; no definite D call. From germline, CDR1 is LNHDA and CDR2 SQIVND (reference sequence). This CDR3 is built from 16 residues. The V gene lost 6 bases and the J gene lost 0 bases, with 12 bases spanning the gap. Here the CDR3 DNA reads TGTGCCAGTAGCTCATTTCTGAGCTCCTATAATTCACCCCTCCACTTT. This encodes CASSSFLSSYNSPLHF.

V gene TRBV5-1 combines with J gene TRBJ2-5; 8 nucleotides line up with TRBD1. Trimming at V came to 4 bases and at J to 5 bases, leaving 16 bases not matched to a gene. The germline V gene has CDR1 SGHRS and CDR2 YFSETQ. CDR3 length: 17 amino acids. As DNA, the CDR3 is TGCGCCAGCAGCCCCCAAGGCAGAACAGGGGGAGTGGAGACCCAGTACTTC. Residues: CASSPQGRTGGVETQYF.

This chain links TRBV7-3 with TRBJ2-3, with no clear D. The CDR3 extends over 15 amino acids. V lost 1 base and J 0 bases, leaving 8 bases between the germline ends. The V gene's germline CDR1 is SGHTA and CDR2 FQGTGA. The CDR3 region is CASSLRADSTDTQYF. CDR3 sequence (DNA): TGTGCCAGCAGCTTAAGGGCAGACAGCACAGATACGCAGTATTTT.